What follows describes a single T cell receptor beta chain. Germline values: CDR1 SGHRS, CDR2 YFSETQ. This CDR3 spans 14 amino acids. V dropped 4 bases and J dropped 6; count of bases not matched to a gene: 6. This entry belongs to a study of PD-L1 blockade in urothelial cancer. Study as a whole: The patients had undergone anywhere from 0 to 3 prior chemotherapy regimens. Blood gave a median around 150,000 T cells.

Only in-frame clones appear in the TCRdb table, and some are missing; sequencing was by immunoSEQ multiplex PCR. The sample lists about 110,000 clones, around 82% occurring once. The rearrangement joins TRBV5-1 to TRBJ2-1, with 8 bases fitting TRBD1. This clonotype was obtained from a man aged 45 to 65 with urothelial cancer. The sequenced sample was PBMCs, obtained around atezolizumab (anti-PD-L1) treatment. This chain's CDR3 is CASSLGQGLNEQFF. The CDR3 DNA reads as TGCGCCAGCAGCCTTGGACAGGGTCTCAATGAGCAGTTCTTC.